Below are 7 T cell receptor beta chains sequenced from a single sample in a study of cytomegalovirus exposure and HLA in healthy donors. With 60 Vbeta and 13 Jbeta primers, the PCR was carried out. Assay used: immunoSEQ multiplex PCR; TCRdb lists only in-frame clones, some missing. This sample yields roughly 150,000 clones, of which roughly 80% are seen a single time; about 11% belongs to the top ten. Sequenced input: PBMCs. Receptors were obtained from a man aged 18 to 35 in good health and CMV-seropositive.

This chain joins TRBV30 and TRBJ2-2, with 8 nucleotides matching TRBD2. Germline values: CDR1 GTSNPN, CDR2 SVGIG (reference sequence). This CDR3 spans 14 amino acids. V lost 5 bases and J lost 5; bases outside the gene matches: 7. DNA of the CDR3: TGTGCCTGGGTACGGCGGGAGGTTACCGGGGAGCTGTTTTTT. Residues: CAWVRREVTGELFF.

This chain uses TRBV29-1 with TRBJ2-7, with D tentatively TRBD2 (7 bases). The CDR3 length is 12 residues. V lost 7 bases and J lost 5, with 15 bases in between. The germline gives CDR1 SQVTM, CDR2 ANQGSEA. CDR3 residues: CSAGGEGDEQYF. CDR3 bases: TGCAGCGCTGGGGGGGAGGGGGACGAGCAGTACTTC.

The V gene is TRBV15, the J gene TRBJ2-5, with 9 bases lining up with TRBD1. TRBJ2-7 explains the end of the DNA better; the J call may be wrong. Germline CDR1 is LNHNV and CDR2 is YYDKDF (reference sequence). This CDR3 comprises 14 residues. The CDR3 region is CATSPRDRDYEQYF. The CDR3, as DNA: TGTGCCACCAGCCCCCGGGACAGGGATTACGAGCAGTACTTC.

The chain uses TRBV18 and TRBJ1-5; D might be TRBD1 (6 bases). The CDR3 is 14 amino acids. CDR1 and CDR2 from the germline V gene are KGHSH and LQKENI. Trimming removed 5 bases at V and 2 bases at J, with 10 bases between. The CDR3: CASSGGAGNQPQHF. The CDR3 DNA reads TGTGCCAGCTCAGGGGGGGCGGGCAATCAGCCCCAGCATTTT.

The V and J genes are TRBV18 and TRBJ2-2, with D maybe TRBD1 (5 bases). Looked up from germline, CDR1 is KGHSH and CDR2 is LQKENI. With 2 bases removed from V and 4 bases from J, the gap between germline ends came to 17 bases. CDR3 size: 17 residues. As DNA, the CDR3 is TGTGCCAGCTCACCAACGGGCCAGGGATCAGGCACCGGGGAGCTGTTTTTT. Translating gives CASSPTGQGSGTGELFF.

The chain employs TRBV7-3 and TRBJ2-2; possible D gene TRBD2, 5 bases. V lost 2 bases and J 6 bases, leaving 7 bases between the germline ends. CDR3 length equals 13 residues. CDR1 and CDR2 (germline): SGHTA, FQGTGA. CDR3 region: CASSLGGSGELFF. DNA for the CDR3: TGTGCCAGCAGCTTAGGAGGATCCGGGGAGCTGTTTTTT.

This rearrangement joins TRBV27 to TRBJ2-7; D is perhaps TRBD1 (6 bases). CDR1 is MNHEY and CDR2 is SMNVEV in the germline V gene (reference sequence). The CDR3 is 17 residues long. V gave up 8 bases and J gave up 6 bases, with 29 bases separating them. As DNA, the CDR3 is TGTGCCAGCGAGAGCCTCACAGGGCCCAACCTTTCGCGCGAGCAGTACTTC. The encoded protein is CASESLTGPNLSREQYF.